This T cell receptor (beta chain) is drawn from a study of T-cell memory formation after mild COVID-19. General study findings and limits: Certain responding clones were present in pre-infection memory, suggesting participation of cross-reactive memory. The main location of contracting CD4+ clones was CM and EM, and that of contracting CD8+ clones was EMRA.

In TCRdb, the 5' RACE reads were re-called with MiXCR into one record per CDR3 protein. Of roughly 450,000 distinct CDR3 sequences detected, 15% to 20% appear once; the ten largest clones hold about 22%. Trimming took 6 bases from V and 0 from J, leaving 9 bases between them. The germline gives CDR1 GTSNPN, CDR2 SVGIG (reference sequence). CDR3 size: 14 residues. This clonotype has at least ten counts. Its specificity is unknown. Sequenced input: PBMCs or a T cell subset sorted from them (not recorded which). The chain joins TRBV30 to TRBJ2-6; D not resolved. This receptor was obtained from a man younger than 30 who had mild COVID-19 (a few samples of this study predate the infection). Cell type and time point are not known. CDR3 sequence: CACQKDSGANVLTF. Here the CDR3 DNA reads TGTGCCTGCCAGAAAGACTCTGGGGCCAACGTCCTGACTTTC.